Following are 6 T cell receptor beta chains from one sample sequenced in a study of control samples from healthy donors and cancer patients. Generated by immunoSEQ multiplex PCR, the TCRdb table keeps only in-frame clones and is missing some. The sample lists around 90,000 clones; around four fifths were seen once. The sample comprised blood. Receptors originate from a young man in good health.

CDR3 sequence reads: CASSQGTPGVGGYTF. The CDR3 coding sequence is TGTGCCAGCAGCCAAGGGACACCTGGGGTGGGTGGCTACACCTTC. The chain joins TRBV3-1 (or the pseudogene TRBV3-2) to TRBJ1-2, with D possibly being TRBD1 (5 bases). Looked up from germline, CDR1 is LGHDT and CDR2 is YNNKEL (reference sequence). The CDR3 consists of 15 residues. Trimming removed 1 base from V and 7 bases from J, with 16 bases in between.

The genes are TRBV7-6 and TRBJ2-1, with 10 bases identical to TRBD2. This CDR3 is 15 amino acids long. Germline CDR1 reads SGHVS; CDR2 reads FNYEAQ. The V segment lost 5 bases and the J segment 9 bases; nucleotides outside the gene matches: 10. The CDR3 sequence is CASSPASGGAFEQFF. Here the CDR3 DNA reads TGTGCCAGCAGCCCCGCCAGCGGGGGGGCCTTTGAGCAGTTCTTC.

The chain carries TRBV2 and TRBJ2-1; D tentatively fits TRBD1 or TRBD2 (10 bases each). The germline V gene has CDR1 SNHLY and CDR2 FYNNEI. V lost 5 bases and J 5 bases, leaving 22 bases between the germline ends. The CDR3 is 17 residues long. The DNA for the CDR3 is TGTGCCAGCAGTCGACAGGGGGCAGGACTAGCGGACAATGAGCAGTTCTTC. Translation gives CASSRQGAGLADNEQFF.

This sequence joins TRBV5-6 and TRBJ2-3; 7 nucleotides match TRBD2. From germline, CDR1 is SGHDT and CDR2 YYEEEE. This CDR3 contains 17 residues. The trim removed 5 bases at V and 4 bases at J, leaving 16 bases unmatched. CDR3 in amino acids: CASRTWTGGMVADTQYF. CDR3 DNA sequence: TGTGCCAGCAGAACCTGGACCGGGGGGATGGTCGCAGATACGCAGTATTTT.

The CDR3 DNA sequence: TGTGCCAGCAGTTTGCCTCCAGGCCGACGGCCCAAACGATTATCAACTAATGAAAAACTGTTTTTT. This codes for CASSLPPGRRPKRLSTNEKLFF. The chain employs TRBV28 and TRBJ1-4; D call uncertain. Trimming removed 3 bases at V and 0 bases at J, with 29 bases between. Germline loops: CDR1 MDHEN, CDR2 SYDVKM. The CDR3 spans 22 residues.

The genes are TRBV18 and TRBJ2-1; D remains unclear. The V and J ends lost 2 bases and 6 bases respectively, with 5 bases between them. The CDR3 runs 12 residues. Germline V CDR1 and CDR2: KGHSH, LQKENI. DNA of the CDR3: TGTGCCAGCTCACCAACCACCAATGAGCAGTTCTTC. Its translation: CASSPTTNEQFF.